The sequence of this T cell receptor beta chain was determined in a study of cytomegalovirus exposure and HLA in healthy donors. 13 Jbeta primers and 60 Vbeta primers were used for the PCR. The table came from immunoSEQ multiplex PCR; TCRdb's copy has only in-frame clones and leaves some out. The sample lists 110,000 to 150,000 clones; 76% were seen once. The germline V gene encodes CDR1 SQVTM and CDR2 ANQGSEA. This CDR3 has 15 residues. With V trimmed by 7 bases and J by 0 bases, 8 bases remained unmatched. This clonotype originated in a woman between 40 and 50 years old in good health and CMV-seronegative. Sample: PBMCs. The rearrangement links TRBV29-1 to TRBJ2-2, with 7 bases fitting TRBD1. The CDR3 sequence: CSATTGVPNTGELFF. The CDR3 DNA sequence: TGCAGCGCTACCACAGGGGTCCCGAACACCGGGGAGCTGTTTTTT.